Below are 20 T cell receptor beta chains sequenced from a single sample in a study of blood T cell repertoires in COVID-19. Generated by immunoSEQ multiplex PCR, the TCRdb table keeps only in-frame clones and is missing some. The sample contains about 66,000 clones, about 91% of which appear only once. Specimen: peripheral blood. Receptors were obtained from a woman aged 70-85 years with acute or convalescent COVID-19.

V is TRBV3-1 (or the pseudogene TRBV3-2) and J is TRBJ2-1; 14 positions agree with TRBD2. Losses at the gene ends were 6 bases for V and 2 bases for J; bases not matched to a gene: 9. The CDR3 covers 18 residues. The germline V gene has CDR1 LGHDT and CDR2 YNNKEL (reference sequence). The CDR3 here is CASSQGTSGSRTYNEQFF. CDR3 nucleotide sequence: TGTGCCAGCAGTCAGGGGACTAGCGGGAGTCGAACCTACAATGAGCAGTTCTTC.

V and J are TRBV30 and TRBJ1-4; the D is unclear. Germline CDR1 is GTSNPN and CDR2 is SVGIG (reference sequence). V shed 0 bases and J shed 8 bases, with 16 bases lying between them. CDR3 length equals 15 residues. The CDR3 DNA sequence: TGTGCCTGGAGTGTATCCGCGGGGTCGGGAGAAAAACTGTTTTTT. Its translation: CAWSVSAGSGEKLFF.

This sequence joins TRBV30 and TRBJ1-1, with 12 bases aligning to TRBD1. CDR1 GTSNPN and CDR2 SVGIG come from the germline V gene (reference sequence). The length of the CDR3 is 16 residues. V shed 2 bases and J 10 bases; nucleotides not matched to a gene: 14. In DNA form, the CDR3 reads TGTGCCTGGAGTAAAACCGGGACAGGGGGCGTTAAGGGAGCTTTCTTT. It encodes CAWSKTGTGGVKGAFF.

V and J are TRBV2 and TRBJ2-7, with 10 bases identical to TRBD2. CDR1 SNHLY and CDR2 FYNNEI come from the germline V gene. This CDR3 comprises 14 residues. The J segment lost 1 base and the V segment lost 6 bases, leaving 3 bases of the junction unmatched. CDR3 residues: CASRRTSGSYEQYF. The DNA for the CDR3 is TGTGCCAGCAGGAGGACTAGCGGTTCCTACGAGCAGTACTTC.

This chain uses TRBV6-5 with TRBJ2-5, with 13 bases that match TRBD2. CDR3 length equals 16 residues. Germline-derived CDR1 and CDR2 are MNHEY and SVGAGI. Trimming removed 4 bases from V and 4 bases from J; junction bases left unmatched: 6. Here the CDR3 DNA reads TGTGCCAGCAGTTCCTCCGGGACTAGCGGGGCAGAGACCCAGTACTTC. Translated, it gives CASSSSGTSGAETQYF.

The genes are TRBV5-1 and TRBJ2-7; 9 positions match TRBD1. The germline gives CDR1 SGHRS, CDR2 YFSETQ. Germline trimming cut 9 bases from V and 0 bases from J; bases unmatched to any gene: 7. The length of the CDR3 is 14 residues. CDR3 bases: TGCGCCACTTCCCCGGGACAGGGCTCCTACGAGCAGTACTTC. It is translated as CATSPGQGSYEQYF.

In DNA form, the CDR3 reads TGTGCCAGCAGCCAAGGGACAGGGAGGGGCTATGGCTACACCTTC. This translates into CASSQGTGRGYGYTF. The chain recombines TRBV3-1 (or the pseudogene TRBV3-2) with TRBJ1-2; 8 nucleotides align to TRBD1. The CDR3 spans 15 residues. Germline loops: CDR1 LGHDT, CDR2 YNNKEL (reference sequence). Trimming took 1 base from V and 4 from J; bases not matched to a gene: 5.

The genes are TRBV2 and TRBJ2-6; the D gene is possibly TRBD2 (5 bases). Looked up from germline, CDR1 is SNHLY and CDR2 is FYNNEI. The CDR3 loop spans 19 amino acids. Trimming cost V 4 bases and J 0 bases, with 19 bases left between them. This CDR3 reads CASSVHPRGRSSGANVLTF. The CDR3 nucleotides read TGTGCCAGCAGTGTACACCCGAGAGGGCGGAGCTCTGGGGCCAACGTCCTGACTTTC.

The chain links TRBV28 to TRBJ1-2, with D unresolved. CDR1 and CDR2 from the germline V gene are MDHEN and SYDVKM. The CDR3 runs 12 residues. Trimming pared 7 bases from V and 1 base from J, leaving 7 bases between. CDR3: CASKTLNYGYTF. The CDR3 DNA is TGTGCCAGCAAGACACTTAACTATGGCTACACCTTC.

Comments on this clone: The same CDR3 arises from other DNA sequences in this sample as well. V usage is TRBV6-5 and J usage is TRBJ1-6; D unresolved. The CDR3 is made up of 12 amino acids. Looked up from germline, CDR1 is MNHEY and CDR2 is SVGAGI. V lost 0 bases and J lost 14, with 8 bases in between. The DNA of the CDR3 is TGTGCCAGCAGTTACTCCGGGTTAACCCTCCACTTT. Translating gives CASSYSGLTLHF.

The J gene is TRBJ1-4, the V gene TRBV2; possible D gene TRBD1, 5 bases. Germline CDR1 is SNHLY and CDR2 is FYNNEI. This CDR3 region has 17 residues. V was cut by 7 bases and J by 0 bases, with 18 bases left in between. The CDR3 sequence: CASKTPTDSPTNEKLFF. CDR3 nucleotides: TGTGCCAGCAAGACCCCTACCGACAGTCCAACTAATGAAAAACTGTTTTTT.

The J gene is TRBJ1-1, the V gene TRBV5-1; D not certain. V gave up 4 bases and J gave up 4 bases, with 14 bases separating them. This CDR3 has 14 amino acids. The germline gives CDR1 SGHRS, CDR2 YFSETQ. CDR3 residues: CASSSGIPGTEAFF. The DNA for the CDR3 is TGCGCCAGCAGCAGTGGAATTCCGGGCACTGAAGCTTTCTTT.

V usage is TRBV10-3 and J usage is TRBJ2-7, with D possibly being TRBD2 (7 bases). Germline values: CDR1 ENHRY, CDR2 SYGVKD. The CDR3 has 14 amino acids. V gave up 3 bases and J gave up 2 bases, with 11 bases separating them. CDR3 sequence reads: CAISEGGETYEQYF. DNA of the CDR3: TGTGCCATCAGTGAAGGGGGGGAAACCTACGAGCAGTACTTC.

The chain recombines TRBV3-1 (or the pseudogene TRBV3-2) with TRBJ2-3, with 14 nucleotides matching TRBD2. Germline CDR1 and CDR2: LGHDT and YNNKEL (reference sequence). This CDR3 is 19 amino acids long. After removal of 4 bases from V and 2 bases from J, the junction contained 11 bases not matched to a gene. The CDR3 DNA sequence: TGTGCCAGCAGCCCGGGACTAGCGGGGGCCGTACCTGACACAGATACGCAGTATTTT. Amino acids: CASSPGLAGAVPDTDTQYF.

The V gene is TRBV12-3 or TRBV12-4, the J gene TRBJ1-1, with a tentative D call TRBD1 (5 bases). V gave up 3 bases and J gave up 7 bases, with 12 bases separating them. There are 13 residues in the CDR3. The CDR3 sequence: CASSFGLDSEAFF. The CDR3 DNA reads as TGTGCCAGCAGTTTCGGGCTTGACAGTGAAGCTTTCTTT.

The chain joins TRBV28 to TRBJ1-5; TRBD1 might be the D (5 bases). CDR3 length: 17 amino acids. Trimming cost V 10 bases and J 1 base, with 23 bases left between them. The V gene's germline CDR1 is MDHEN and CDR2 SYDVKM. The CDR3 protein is CATHTTKGLGSNQPQHF. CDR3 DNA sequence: TGTGCCACCCATACTACAAAGGGGTTGGGGAGCAATCAGCCCCAGCATTTT.

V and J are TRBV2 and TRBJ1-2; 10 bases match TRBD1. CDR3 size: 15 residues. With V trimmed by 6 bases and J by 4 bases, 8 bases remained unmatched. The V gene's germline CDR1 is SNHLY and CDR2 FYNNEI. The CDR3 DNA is TGTGCCAGCAGCCCAAGTCGGGACAGGGGCTATGGCTACACCTTC. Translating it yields CASSPSRDRGYGYTF.

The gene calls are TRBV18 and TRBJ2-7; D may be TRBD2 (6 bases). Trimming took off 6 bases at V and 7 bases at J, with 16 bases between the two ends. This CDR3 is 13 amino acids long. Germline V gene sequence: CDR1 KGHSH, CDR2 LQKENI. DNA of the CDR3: TGTGCCAGCTCGCGGGACTCTCGAGCAGAGCAGTACTTC. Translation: CASSRDSRAEQYF.

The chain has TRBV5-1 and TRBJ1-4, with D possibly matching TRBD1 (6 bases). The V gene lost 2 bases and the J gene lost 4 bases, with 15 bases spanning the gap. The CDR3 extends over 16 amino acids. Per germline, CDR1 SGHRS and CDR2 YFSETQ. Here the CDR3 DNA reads TGCGCCAGCAGCTTCGGACGGGGGGCTCGTAATGAAAAACTGTTTTTT. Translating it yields CASSFGRGARNEKLFF.

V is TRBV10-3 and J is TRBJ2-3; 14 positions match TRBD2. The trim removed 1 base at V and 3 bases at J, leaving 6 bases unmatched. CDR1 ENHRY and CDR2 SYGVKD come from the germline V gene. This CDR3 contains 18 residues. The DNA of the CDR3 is TGTGCCATCAGTGAGTTACCGGGACTAGCGGGAGTTACAGATACGCAGTATTTT. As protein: CAISELPGLAGVTDTQYF.